This is a list of T cell receptor beta chains from one sample in a study of cytomegalovirus exposure and HLA in healthy donors. The repertoire was sequenced with immunoSEQ multiplex PCR; TCRdb's copy has only in-frame clones and lacks some. The sample consists of fewer than 100,000 clones, more than 70% of them appearing once. Specimen: PBMCs. These TCRs come from a female donor in good health and CMV-seronegative. Both conserved end residues are part of each CDR3. Fields, in order: D gene, V gene, J gene, clone size, CDR3 DNA, CDR3 protein. A D gene is named only where the DNA matches it firmly. Clone size is given for some rows only: seen once, a few or many times, or a class if the clone is expanded.

.	TRBV19	TRBJ2-1	.	TGTGCCAGTAGTATAAGCCTAGGCTATGAGCAGTTCTTC	CASSISLGYEQFF
.	TRBV10-2	TRBJ1-3	few	TGCGCCAGCAGTGCCCGAGGGGGGGCGGCCGGAAACACCATATATTTT	CASSARGGAAGNTIYF
TRBD2	TRBV11-2	TRBJ2-5	.	TGTGCCAGCAGCTTAGGAATCGGGGGGACTAGCGGGGGGGAGACCCAGTACTTC	CASSLGIGGTSGGETQYF
TRBD1	TRBV29-1	TRBJ1-1	.	TGCAGCGTTCCTTTGGGGAAGGGGGCCTACACTGAAGCTTTCTTT	CSVPLGKGAYTEAFF
.	TRBV4-2	TRBJ1-2	once	TGTGCCAGCAGCCAAGGTTATCAGGAAAACTATGGCTACACCTTC	CASSQGYQENYGYTF
.	TRBV6-5	TRBJ1-1	.	TGTGCCATCTTACTTAACCCGAACACTGAAGCTTTCTTT	CAILLNPNTEAFF
.	TRBV19	TRBJ2-1	.	TGTGCCAGTAGTATGAACGGCTACAATGAGCAGTTCTTC	CASSMNGYNEQFF
TRBD2	TRBV5-1	TRBJ2-1	.	TGCGCCAGCAGCTTGGCCGGTTTATCCGGGGGGTCCAATGAGCAGTTCTTC	CASSLAGLSGGSNEQFF
.	TRBV28	TRBJ1-3	few	TGTGCCAGCAGTTCCACTTTATCGGGAAACACCATATATTTT	CASSSTLSGNTIYF
.	TRBV7-2	TRBJ2-5	.	TGTGCCAGCAGCCGTATACGGGGGAGACTTCAAGAGACCCAGTACTTC	CASSRIRGRLQETQYF
TRBD2	TRBV7-3	TRBJ2-2	.	TGTGCCAGCAGCTTATCGCCCCTAGCGGGAGGGGGAAACACCGGGGAGCTGTTTTTT	CASSLSPLAGGGNTGELFF
.	TRBV18	TRBJ2-2	.	TGTGCCAGCTCACCAGGCAGGTCGCCCGGGGAGCTGTTTTTT	CASSPGRSPGELFF
.	TRBV6-5	TRBJ2-1	.	TGTGCCAGCAGTTACTCGAATAGCCCGGAGGATGAGCAGTTCTTC	CASSYSNSPEDEQFF
.	TRBV2	TRBJ1-5	.	TGTGCCAGCAGAGGGGATAGCAATCAGCCCCAGCATTTT	CASRGDSNQPQHF
.	TRBV25-1	TRBJ2-5	.	TGTGCCAGCAGTGAAGATCGACAGCATGTAGAGACCCAGTACTTC	CASSEDRQHVETQYF
TRBD1	TRBV30	TRBJ2-5	.	TGTGCCTGGAGTAGCGACAGGGGTGGAGAGACCCAGTACTTC	CAWSSDRGGETQYF
.	TRBV27	TRBJ1-1	.	TGTGCCAGCAGTTTAGAGGGCTCGGGGACTGAAGCTTTCTTT	CASSLEGSGTEAFF
.	TRBV11-3	TRBJ2-1	.	TGTGCCAGCAGGAGGATTTCTAACCATGAGCAGTTCTTC	CASRRISNHEQFF
TRBD1	TRBV18	TRBJ2-7	.	TGTGCCAGCTCACCATTGGGGACAGGGGGCGTCGAGCAGTACTTC	CASSPLGTGGVEQYF
.	TRBV7-2	TRBJ2-3	.	TGTGCCAGCAGCTTCACACGGGACACAGATACGCAGTATTTT	CASSFTRDTDTQYF
TRBD1	TRBV28	TRBJ2-7	.	TGTGCCAGCACCCTCCACCGGGACAGGGTTTTCGAGCAGTACTTC	CASTLHRDRVFEQYF
.	TRBV5-6	TRBJ1-1	.	TGTGCCAGCAGCTCAGTCGCTGAAGCTTTCTTT	CASSSVAEAFF
.	TRBV7-2	TRBJ2-7	.	TGTGCCAGCAGCTTAATAGGACAGACTTATTACGAGCAGTACTTC	CASSLIGQTYYEQYF
.	TRBV9	TRBJ2-2	.	TGTGCCAGCAGCGTAGAGGGTAGCGCCACCGGGGAGCTGTTTTTT	CASSVEGSATGELFF
TRBD2	TRBV7-2	TRBJ2-1	few	TGTGCCAGCAGCTTACAGGCTAGCGGGAGCTCCTACAATGAGCAGTTCTTC	CASSLQASGSSYNEQFF
.	TRBV19	TRBJ2-1	.	TGTGCCAGTAGCGGGAATGAGCAGTTCTTC	CASSGNEQFF
.	TRBV6-1	TRBJ1-2	few	TGTGCCAGTCGGACCGCGGGAGGGTATGGCTACACCTTC	CASRTAGGYGYTF